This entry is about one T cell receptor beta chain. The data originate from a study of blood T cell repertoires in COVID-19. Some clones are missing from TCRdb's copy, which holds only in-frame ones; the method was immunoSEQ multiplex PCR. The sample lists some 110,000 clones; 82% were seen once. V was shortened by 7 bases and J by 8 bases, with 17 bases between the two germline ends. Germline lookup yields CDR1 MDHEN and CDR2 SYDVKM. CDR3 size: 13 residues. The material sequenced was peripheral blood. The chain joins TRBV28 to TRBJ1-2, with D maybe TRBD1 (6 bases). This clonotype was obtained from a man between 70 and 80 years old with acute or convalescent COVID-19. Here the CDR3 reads CASTSWGRGGYTF. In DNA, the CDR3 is TGTGCCAGCACCTCGTGGGGGCGCGGCGGCTACACCTTC.